This is a list of T cell receptor beta chains from one sample in a study of T-cell memory formation after mild COVID-19. TCRdb reprocessed the 5' RACE reads with MiXCR, giving one entry per CDR3 protein. The sample yields some 410,000 distinct CDR3 sequences, about 22% seen once. The sequenced sample consisted of PBMCs or a T cell subset sorted from them (not recorded which). The receptor set was obtained from an adult woman who had mild COVID-19 (a few samples of this study predate the infection). Cell type and time point are not known. CDR3s include the opening cysteine and the closing phenylalanine or tryptophan. The order of the fields is CDR3 protein, CDR3 DNA, V gene, J gene, D gene, clone size. D genes are given only for firm matches. Size values are once, few and many counts, or a class for expanded clones, and some rows have none.

CDR3: CASSLVYGPYEQYF
DNA: TGTGCCAGTAGTCTCGTTTACGGCCCCTACGAGCAGTACTTC
V: TRBV19
J: TRBJ2-7
D: -
size: -

CDR3: CATSDPRTGQFAGELFF
DNA: TGTGCCACCAGTGATCCCAGGACAGGGCAATTCGCCGGGGAGCTGTTTTTT
V: TRBV24-1
J: TRBJ2-2
D: TRBD1
size: -

CDR3: CASSLGQRPSGANVLTF
DNA: TGCGCCAGCAGCTTGGGACAGCGACCTTCTGGGGCCAACGTCCTGACTTTC
V: TRBV5-1
J: TRBJ2-6
D: -
size: few

CDR3: CASSQGAQETQYF
DNA: TGCGCCAGCAGTCAGGGGGCCCAAGAGACCCAGTACTTC
V: TRBV10-2
J: TRBJ2-5
D: TRBD1
size: many

CDR3: CSARDRGYGYTF
DNA: TGCAGTGCTAGAGACCGGGGGTATGGCTACACCTTC
V: TRBV20-1
J: TRBJ1-2
D: -
size: few

CDR3: CASSQEKVGRLISHRGEQYF
DNA: TGCGCCAGCAGCCAAGAGAAAGTTGGGAGACTGATATCGCACCGGGGCGAGCAGTACTTC
V: TRBV4-1
J: TRBJ2-7
D: -
size: -

CDR3: CASSLDRMRGNGYTF
DNA: TGTGCCAGCAGCTTGGATAGGATGAGGGGCAACGGCTACACCTTC
V: TRBV7-9
J: TRBJ1-2
D: -
size: -

CDR3: CASSLGQRETQYF
DNA: TGTGCCAGCAGTTTAGGCCAACGGGAGACCCAGTACTTC
V: TRBV12-3/TRBV12-4
J: TRBJ2-5
D: -
size: few

CDR3: CSVERDRGTEAFF
DNA: TGCAGCGTTGAGAGGGACAGGGGCACTGAAGCTTTCTTT
V: TRBV29-1
J: TRBJ1-1
D: TRBD1
size: few

CDR3: CAIRGWGRSADTDTQYF
DNA: TGTGCCATCAGGGGTTGGGGGAGATCGGCGGACACAGATACGCAGTATTTT
V: TRBV10-3
J: TRBJ2-3
D: -
size: few